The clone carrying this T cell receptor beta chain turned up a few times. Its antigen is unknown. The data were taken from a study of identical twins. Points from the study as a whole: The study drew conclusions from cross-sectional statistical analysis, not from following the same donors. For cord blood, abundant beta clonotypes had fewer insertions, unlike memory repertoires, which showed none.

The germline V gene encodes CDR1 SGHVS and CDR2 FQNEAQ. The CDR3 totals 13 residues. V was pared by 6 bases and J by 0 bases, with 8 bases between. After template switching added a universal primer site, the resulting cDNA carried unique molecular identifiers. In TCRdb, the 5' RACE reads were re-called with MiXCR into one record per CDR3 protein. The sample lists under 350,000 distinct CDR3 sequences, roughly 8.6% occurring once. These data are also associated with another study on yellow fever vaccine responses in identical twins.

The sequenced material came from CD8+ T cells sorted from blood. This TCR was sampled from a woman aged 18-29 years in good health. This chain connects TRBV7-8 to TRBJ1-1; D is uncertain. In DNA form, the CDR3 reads TGTGCCAGCAGGCGCGGGGTGAACACTGAAGCTTTCTTT. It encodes CASRRGVNTEAFF.